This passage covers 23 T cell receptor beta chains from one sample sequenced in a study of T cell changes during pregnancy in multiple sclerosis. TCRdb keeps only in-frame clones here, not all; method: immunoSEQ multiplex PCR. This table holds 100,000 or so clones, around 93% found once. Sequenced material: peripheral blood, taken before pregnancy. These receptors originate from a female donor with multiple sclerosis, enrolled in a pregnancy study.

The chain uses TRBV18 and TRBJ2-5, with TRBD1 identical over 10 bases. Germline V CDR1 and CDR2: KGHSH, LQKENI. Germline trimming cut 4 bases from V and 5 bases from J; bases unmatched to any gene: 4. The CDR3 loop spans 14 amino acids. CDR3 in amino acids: CASSLGTGVETQYF. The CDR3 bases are TGTGCCAGCTCACTCGGGACAGGGGTGGAGACCCAGTACTTC.

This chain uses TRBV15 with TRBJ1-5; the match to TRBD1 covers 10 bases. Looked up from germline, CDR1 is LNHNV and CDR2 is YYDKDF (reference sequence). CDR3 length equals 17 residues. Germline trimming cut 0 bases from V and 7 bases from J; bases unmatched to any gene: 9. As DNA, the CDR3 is TGTGCCACCAGCAGAGATCGCGGGACAGGGGTTGAACAGCCCCAGCATTTT. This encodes CATSRDRGTGVEQPQHF.

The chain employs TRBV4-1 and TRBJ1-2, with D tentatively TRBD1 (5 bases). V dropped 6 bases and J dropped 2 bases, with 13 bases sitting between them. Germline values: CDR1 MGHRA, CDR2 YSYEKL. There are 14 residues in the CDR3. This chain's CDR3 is CASRRPGENYGYTF. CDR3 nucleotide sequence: TGCGCCAGCAGGCGCCCGGGGGAGAACTATGGCTACACCTTC.

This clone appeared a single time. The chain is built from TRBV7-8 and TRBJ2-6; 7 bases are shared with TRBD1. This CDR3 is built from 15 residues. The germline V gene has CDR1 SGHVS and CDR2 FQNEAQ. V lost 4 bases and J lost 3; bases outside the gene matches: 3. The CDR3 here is CASSYRGFGANVLTF. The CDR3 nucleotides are TGTGCCAGCAGCTACAGGGGCTTTGGGGCCAACGTCCTGACTTTC.

DNA for the CDR3: TGCGCCAGCAAGGCGCCTAGCGGGAACAATGAGCAGTTCTTC. Encoded protein: CASKAPSGNNEQFF. The rearrangement uses TRBV4-1 and TRBJ2-1; 9 bases agree with TRBD2. The length of the CDR3 is 14 residues. Trimming at V came to 7 bases and at J to 5 bases, leaving 6 bases not matched to a gene. Germline values: CDR1 MGHRA, CDR2 YSYEKL.

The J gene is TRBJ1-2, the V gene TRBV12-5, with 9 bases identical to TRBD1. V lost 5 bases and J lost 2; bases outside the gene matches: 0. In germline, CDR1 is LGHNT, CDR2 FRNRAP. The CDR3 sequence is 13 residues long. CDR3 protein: CASGDRGNYGYTF. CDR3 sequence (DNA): TGTGCTAGTGGTGACAGGGGGAACTATGGCTACACCTTC.

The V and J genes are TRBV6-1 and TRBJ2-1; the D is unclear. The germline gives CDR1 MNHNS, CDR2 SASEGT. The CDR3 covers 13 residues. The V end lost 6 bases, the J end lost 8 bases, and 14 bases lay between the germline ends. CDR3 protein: CASSLGSIDEQFF. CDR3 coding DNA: TGTGCCAGCAGCTTGGGCTCGATTGATGAGCAGTTCTTC.

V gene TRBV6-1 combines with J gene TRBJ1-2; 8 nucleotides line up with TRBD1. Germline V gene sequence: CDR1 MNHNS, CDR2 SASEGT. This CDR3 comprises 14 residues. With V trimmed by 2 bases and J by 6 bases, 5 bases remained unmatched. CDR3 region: CASSESQGANGYTF. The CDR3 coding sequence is TGTGCCAGCAGTGAAAGCCAGGGGGCTAATGGCTACACCTTC.

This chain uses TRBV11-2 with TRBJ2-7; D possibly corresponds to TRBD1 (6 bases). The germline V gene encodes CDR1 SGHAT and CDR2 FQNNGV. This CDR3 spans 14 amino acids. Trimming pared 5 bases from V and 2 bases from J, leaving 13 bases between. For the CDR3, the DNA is TGTGCCAGCAGCCCTTATGGGGGCACCTACGAGCAGTACTTC. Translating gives CASSPYGGTYEQYF.

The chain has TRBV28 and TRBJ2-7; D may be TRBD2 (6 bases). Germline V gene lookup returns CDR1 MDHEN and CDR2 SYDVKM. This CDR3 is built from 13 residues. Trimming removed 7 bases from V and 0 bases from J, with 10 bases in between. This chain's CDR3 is CASIGTSSYEQYF. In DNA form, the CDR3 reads TGTGCCAGCATCGGGACTTCCTCCTACGAGCAGTACTTC.

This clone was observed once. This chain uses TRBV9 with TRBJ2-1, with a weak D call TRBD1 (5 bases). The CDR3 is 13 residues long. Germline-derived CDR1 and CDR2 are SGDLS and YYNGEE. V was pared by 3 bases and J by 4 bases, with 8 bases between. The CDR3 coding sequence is TGTGCCAGCAGCGCCCAGGGATACAATGAGCAGTTCTTC. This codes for CASSAQGYNEQFF.

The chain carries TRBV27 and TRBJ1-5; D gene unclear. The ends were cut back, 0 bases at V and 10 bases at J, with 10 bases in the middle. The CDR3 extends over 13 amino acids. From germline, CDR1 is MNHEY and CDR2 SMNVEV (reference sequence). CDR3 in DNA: TGTGCCAGCAGTTTATCGAGGGTCCGACCCCAGCATTTT. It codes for CASSLSRVRPQHF.

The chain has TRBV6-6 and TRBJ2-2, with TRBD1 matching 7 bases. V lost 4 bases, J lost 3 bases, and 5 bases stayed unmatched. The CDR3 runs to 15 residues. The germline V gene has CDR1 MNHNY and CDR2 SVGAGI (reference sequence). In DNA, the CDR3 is TGTGCCAGCAGTTTCCCGGGACAGCACACCGGGGAGCTGTTTTTT. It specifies CASSFPGQHTGELFF.

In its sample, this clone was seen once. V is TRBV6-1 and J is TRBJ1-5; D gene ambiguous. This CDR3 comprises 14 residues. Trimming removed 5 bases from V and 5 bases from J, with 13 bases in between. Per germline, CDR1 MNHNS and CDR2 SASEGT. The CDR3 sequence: CASSPTGRDQPQHF. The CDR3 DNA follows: TGTGCCAGCAGTCCCACTGGGAGGGATCAGCCCCAGCATTTT.

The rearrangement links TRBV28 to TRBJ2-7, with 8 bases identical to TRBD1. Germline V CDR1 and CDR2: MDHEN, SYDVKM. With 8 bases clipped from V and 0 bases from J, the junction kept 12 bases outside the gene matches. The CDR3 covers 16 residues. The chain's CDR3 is CASRSGDRFHSYEQYF. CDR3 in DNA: TGTGCCAGCCGTTCTGGGGACAGGTTCCACTCCTACGAGCAGTACTTC.

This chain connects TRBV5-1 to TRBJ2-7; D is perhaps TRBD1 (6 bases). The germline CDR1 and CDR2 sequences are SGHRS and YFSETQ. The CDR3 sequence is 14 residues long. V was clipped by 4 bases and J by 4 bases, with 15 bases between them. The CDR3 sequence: CASSRTATVYEQYF. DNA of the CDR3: TGCGCCAGCAGCCGGACAGCAACGGTTTACGAGCAGTACTTC.

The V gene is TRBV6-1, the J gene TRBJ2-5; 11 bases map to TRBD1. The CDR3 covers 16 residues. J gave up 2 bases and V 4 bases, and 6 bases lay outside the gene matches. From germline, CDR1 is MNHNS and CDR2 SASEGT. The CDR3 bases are TGTGCCAGCAGTGCGTGGACAGGGGGCTTACAAGAGACCCAGTACTTC. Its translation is CASSAWTGGLQETQYF.

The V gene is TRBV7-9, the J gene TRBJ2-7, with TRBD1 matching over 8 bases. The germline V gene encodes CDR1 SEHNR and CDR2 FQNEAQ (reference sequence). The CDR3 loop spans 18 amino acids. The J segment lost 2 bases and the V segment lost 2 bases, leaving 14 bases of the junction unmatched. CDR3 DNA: TGTGCCAGCAGCTTAAGGACAGGGCGGGACTTCCAAGCCTACGAGCAGTACTTC. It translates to CASSLRTGRDFQAYEQYF.

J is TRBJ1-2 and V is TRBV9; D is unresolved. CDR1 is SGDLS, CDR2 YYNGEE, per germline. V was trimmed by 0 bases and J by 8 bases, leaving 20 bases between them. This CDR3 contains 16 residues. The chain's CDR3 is CASSVAGGRRYEGYTF. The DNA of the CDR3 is TGTGCCAGCAGCGTAGCTGGCGGGAGAAGATATGAAGGCTACACCTTC.

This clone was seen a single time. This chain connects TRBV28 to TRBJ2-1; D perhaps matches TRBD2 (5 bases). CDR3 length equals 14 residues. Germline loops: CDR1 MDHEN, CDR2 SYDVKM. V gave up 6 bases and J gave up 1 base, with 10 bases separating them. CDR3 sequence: CASRSGVSYNEQFF. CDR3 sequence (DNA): TGTGCCAGCAGAAGCGGAGTTTCCTACAATGAGCAGTTCTTC. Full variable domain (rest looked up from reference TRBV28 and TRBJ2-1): DVKVTQSSRYLVKRTGEKVFLECVQDMDHENMFWYRQDPGLGLRLIYFSYDVKMKEKGDIPEGYSVSREKKERFSLILESASTNQTSMYLCASRSGVSYNEQFFGPGTRLTVL.

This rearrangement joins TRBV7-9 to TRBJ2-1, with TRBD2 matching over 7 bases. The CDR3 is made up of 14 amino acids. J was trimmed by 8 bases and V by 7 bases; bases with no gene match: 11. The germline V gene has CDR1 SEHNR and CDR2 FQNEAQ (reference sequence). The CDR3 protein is CASTLSGKKDEQFF. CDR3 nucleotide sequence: TGTGCCAGCACCCTAAGCGGGAAGAAGGATGAGCAGTTCTTC. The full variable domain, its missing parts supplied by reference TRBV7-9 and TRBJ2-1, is DTGVSQNPRHKITKRGQNVTFRCDPISEHNRLYWYRQTLGQGPEFLTYFQNEAQLEKSRLLSDRFSAERPKGSFSTLEIQRTEQGDSAMYLCASTLSGKKDEQFFGPGTRLTVL.

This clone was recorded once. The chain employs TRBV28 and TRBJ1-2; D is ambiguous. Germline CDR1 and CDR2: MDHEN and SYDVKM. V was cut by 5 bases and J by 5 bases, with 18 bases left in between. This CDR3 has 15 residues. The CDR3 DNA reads TGTGCCAGCAGTCTCGAGAGCCTCGATTGGTATGGCTACACCTTC. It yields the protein CASSLESLDWYGYTF.

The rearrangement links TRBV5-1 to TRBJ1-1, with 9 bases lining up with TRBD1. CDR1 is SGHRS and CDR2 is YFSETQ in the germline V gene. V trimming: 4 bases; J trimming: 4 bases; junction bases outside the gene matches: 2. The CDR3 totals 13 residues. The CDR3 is CASSPDRGTEAFF. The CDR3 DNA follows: TGCGCCAGCAGCCCGGACAGGGGCACTGAAGCTTTCTTT.